This entry features one T cell receptor (beta chain) sequence. The sample is drawn from a study of OX40 agonist ivuxolimab in advanced cancers. Overall study: Partial response was recorded in three patients: one hepatocellular carcinoma and two cutaneous melanoma cases.

J was trimmed by 8 bases and V by 0 bases; bases with no gene match: 7. Germline CDR1 ENHRY, CDR2 SYGVKD. This CDR3 contains 15 residues. The data were produced by immunoSEQ multiplex PCR, yet TCRdb's version contains in-frame clones alone and is incomplete. The sample has about 82,000 clones; around 78% are singletons. The receptor comes from an adult with an advanced solid tumor such as melanoma, head and neck, liver or kidney cancer. Sample: CD4+ or CD8+ T cells sorted from blood, taken in a trial of the OX40 agonist ivuxolimab. The chain uses TRBV10-3 and TRBJ2-4; 7 bases are shared with TRBD2. The CDR3 nucleotides read TGTGCCATCAGTGAGTCCCGGATGGGGGGGGACATTCAGTACTTC. Translating gives CAISESRMGGDIQYF.